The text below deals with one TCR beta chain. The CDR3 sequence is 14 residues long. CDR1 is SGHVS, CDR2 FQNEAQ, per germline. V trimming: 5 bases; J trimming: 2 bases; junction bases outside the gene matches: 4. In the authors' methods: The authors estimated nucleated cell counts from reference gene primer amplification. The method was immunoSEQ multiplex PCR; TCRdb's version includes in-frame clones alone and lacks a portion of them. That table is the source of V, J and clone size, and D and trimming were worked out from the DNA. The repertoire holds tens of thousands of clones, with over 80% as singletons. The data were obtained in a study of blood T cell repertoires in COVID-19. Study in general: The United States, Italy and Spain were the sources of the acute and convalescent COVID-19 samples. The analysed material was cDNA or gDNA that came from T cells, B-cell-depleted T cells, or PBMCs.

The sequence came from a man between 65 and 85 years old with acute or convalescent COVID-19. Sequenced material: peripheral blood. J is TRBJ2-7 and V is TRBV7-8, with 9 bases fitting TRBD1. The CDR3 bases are TGTGCCAGCAGCACCAGGACAGGGGCCTACGAGCAGTACTTC. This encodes CASSTRTGAYEQYF.